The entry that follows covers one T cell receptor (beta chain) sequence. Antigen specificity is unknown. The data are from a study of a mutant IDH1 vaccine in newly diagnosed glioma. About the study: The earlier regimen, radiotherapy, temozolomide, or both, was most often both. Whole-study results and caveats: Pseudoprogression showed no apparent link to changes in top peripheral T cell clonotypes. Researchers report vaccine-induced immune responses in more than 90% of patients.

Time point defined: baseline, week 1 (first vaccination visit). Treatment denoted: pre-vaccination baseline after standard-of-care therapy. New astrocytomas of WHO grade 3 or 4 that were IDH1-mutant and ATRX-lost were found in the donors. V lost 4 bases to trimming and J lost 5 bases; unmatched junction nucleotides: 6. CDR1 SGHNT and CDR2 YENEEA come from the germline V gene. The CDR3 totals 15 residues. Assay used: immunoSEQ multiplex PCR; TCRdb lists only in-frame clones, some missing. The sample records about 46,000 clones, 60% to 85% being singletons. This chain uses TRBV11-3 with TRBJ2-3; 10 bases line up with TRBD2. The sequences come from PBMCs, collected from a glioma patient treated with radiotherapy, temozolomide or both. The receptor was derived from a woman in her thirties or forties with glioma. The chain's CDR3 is CASSSHSGGGDTQYF. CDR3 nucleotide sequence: TGTGCCAGCAGCTCTCACAGCGGGGGGGGAGATACGCAGTATTTT.